One and the same sample provided the 27 T cell receptor beta chains below, sequenced in a study of T cell responses to AZD1222 COVID-19 vaccine. Method: immunoSEQ multiplex PCR; TCRdb's copy keeps in-frame clones and lacks some. Among about 110,000 clones listed, roughly 87% were seen once. Material: peripheral blood, obtained 28 days after the second AZD1222 dose. The receptors were gathered from an adult who received the AZD1222 COVID-19 vaccine.

This chain connects TRBV5-1 to TRBJ1-3; TRBD1 matches 7 bases. This CDR3 comprises 17 residues. V trimming: 0 bases; J trimming: 0 bases; junction bases outside the gene matches: 6. Germline V gives CDR1 SGHRS, CDR2 YFSETQ. CDR3 nucleotide sequence: TGCGCCAGCAGCTTGGAGGGGACAGATTTCTCTGGAAACACCATATATTTT. Translating gives CASSLEGTDFSGNTIYF.

Points on this clone: The final CDR3 position lacks the conserved phenylalanine or tryptophan, pointing to a likely read error. The DNA is left out, because the CDR3 cannot be placed on it with certainty; the CDR3 is given as TCRdb lists it. V usage is TRBV24-1 and J usage is TRBJ2-3. The CDR3 numbers 8 amino acids, ends counted. Germline V gives CDR1 KGHDR, CDR2 SFDVKD. CDR3 region: CATSRGTT.

The rearrangement links TRBV2 to TRBJ1-6; D gene uncertain. The CDR3 is 14 residues long. The germline V gene encodes CDR1 SNHLY and CDR2 FYNNEI. V was shortened by 7 bases and J by 4 bases, with 11 bases between the two germline ends. CDR3 in DNA: TGTGCCAGCAACGGTTTGGCTTATAATTCACCCCTCCACTTT. It yields the protein CASNGLAYNSPLHF.

J is TRBJ1-2 and V is TRBV5-1, with TRBD1 as a possible D gene (6 bases). V lost 3 bases and J 2 bases, leaving 14 bases between the germline ends. Germline assignment: CDR1 SGHRS and CDR2 YFSETQ. This CDR3 has 15 amino acids. Here the CDR3 reads CASSWRTDPNYGYTF. CDR3 nucleotides: TGCGCCAGCAGCTGGCGGACAGATCCCAACTATGGCTACACCTTC.

The chain couples TRBV10-3 to TRBJ2-3; D gene ambiguous. Germline-derived CDR1 and CDR2 are ENHRY and SYGVKD. Trimming removed 7 bases at V and 2 bases at J, with 10 bases between. The CDR3 runs 13 residues. The CDR3 region has the DNA TGTGCCATCACGGCGGTGAACACAGATACGCAGTATTTT. Protein product: CAITAVNTDTQYF.

The chain combines TRBV7-2 with TRBJ1-3; 7 nucleotides line up with TRBD1. The CDR3 extends over 16 amino acids. Germline loops: CDR1 SGHTA, CDR2 FQGNSA. With V trimmed by 2 bases and J by 0 bases, 4 bases remained unmatched. The CDR3 region is CASSLPTGSSGNTIYF. In DNA form, the CDR3 reads TGTGCCAGCAGCTTACCGACAGGGAGCTCTGGAAACACCATATATTTT.

The chain has TRBV3-1 (or the pseudogene TRBV3-2) and TRBJ1-5; D perhaps matches TRBD1 (6 bases). The germline V gene encodes CDR1 LGHDT and CDR2 YNNKEL (reference sequence). This CDR3 comprises 14 residues. V gave up 5 bases and J gave up 4 bases, with 12 bases separating them. For the CDR3, the DNA is TGTGCCAGCAGCTCCCGAGGGGGTAATCAGCCCCAGCATTTT. Its translation is CASSSRGGNQPQHF.

The V call is TRBV4-1, the J call TRBJ1-1; 8 positions match TRBD1. The junction had 12 bases not matched to a gene; V was cut back by 0 bases and J by 12 bases. CDR3 length equals 15 residues. Germline assignment: CDR1 MGHRA and CDR2 YSYEKL. In nucleotides, the CDR3 is TGCGCCAGCAGCCAAGAAGGATGGAGCGACAGGGGAACTTTCTTT. Translating it yields CASSQEGWSDRGTFF.

The chain combines TRBV2 with TRBJ1-6, with D uncertain. Germline CDR1 SNHLY, CDR2 FYNNEI. The CDR3 has 16 residues. V lost 11 bases, J lost 0 bases, and 17 bases lay in between. CDR3 loop: CARQAHPDSYNSPLHF. The CDR3 nucleotides read TGTGCCCGGCAAGCGCATCCAGACTCCTATAATTCACCCCTCCACTTT.

The chain has TRBV7-9 and TRBJ1-2; D not resolved. There are 14 residues in the CDR3. Trimming left V 5 bases short and J 4 bases short, with 14 bases between. CDR1 is SEHNR, CDR2 FQNEAQ, per germline (reference sequence). The CDR3 loop reads CASSRVQLGYGYTF. The CDR3 DNA reads as TGTGCCAGCAGCCGGGTGCAGCTCGGCTATGGCTACACCTTC.

CDR3 nucleotides: TGTGCCATCACTGACAGGGGATCCGAGCAGTACTTC. Its translation is CAITDRGSEQYF. The rearrangement uses TRBV10-3 and TRBJ2-7; the match to TRBD1 covers 8 bases. Germline lookup yields CDR1 ENHRY and CDR2 SYGVKD. The junction had 5 bases not matched to a gene; V was cut back by 7 bases and J by 6 bases. The CDR3 length is 12 residues.

V is TRBV7-3 and J is TRBJ2-6; D is undetermined. The CDR3 has 15 residues. Germline lookup yields CDR1 SGHTA and CDR2 FQGTGA. V was shortened by 5 bases and J by 3 bases, with 11 bases between the two germline ends. The DNA for the CDR3 is TGTGCCAGCAGCCCCATCGGTTTTGGGGCCAACGTCCTGACTTTC. It is translated as CASSPIGFGANVLTF.

The chain joins TRBV9 to TRBJ2-1; D call uncertain. Germline V lookup: CDR1 SGDLS, CDR2 YYNGEE. The ends were cut back, 0 bases at V and 9 bases at J, with 16 bases in the middle. CDR3 length equals 15 residues. The CDR3 sequence: CASSVASWSPVEQFF. Here the CDR3 DNA reads TGTGCCAGCAGCGTAGCCTCCTGGAGCCCGGTTGAGCAGTTCTTC. Drawing the rest from reference TRBV9 and TRBJ2-1, the complete variable domain is DSGVTQTPKHLITATGQRVTLRCSPRSGDLSVYWYQQSLDQGLQFLIQYYNGEERAKGNILERFSAQQFPDLHSELNLSSLELGDSALYFCASSVASWSPVEQFFGPGTRLTVL.

V gene TRBV7-2 combines with J gene TRBJ2-7; a weak D match, TRBD2 (5 bases). From germline, CDR1 is SGHTA and CDR2 FQGNSA. Trimming took 3 bases from V and 2 from J, leaving 14 bases between them. The CDR3 length is 15 residues. As DNA, the CDR3 is TGTGCCAGCAGCTTTTTCCGGGGAGCGGCCTACGAGCAGTACTTC. Translated: CASSFFRGAAYEQYF.

V is TRBV5-4 and J is TRBJ2-3; D is ambiguous. The CDR3 loop spans 14 amino acids. The germline V gene encodes CDR1 SGHNT and CDR2 YYREEE (reference sequence). Trimming took off 4 bases at V and 5 bases at J, with 14 bases between the two ends. DNA of the CDR3: TGTGCCAGCAGCCCTGGCCAACAAAGAGATACGCAGTATTTT. Translating gives CASSPGQQRDTQYF. Full variable domain (outside the CDR3, taken from reference TRBV5-4 and TRBJ2-3): ETGVTQSPTHLIKTRGQQVTLRCSSQSGHNTVSWYQQALGQGPQFIFQYYREEENGRGNFPPRFSGLQFPNYSSELNVNALELDDSALYLCASSPGQQRDTQYFGPGTRLTVL.

CDR3 loop: CASSSSPVYEQYF. CDR3 DNA: TGTGCCAGCAGTTCAAGTCCCGTCTACGAGCAGTACTTC. The chain has TRBV6-5 and TRBJ2-7, with D uncertain. V was shortened by 4 bases and J by 3 bases, with 10 bases between the two germline ends. The CDR3 covers 13 residues. The germline CDR1 and CDR2 sequences are MNHEY and SVGAGI.

This clone was seen only a few times. The V and J genes are TRBV29-1 and TRBJ1-2; 11 nucleotides align to TRBD1. CDR1 and CDR2 (germline): SQVTM, ANQGSEA. There are 16 residues in the CDR3. Trimming removed 2 bases from V and 0 bases from J; junction bases left unmatched: 5. The CDR3 bases are TGCAGCGTTGAAACATCGGGACAGGGGGCTAACTATGGCTACACCTTC. It is translated as CSVETSGQGANYGYTF.

This chain links TRBV7-9 with TRBJ1-5, with D tentatively TRBD1 (5 bases). CDR1 is SEHNR and CDR2 is FQNEAQ in the germline V gene (reference sequence). This CDR3 spans 13 amino acids. Trimming shortened V by 3 bases and J by 6 bases, and 9 bases separated the two germline ends. The CDR3 reads CASSFGGSQPQHF. CDR3 coding DNA: TGTGCCAGCAGCTTCGGGGGGTCTCAGCCCCAGCATTTT.

A note on this clone: Other DNA sequences in the same sample also yield this CDR3. The chain recombines TRBV9 with TRBJ2-7; D is unresolved. Germline V gene data show CDR1 as SGDLS and CDR2 as YYNGEE. This CDR3 contains 14 residues. Trimming stripped 0 bases from V and 3 bases from J, with 10 bases between. The CDR3 region has the DNA TGTGCCAGCAGCGTAGGTTCAGGCGACTACGAGCAGTACTTC. This gives the protein CASSVGSGDYEQYF. Variable domain in full (rest from reference TRBV9 and TRBJ2-7): DSGVTQTPKHLITATGQRVTLRCSPRSGDLSVYWYQQSLDQGLQFLIQYYNGEERAKGNILERFSAQQFPDLHSELNLSSLELGDSALYFCASSVGSGDYEQYFGPGTRLTVT.

This chain joins TRBV14 and TRBJ1-1; D not resolved. V gave up 1 base and J gave up 0 bases, with 3 bases separating them. This CDR3 has 13 amino acids. The germline gives CDR1 SGHDN, CDR2 FVKESK. The CDR3 DNA is TGTGCCAGCAGCCAAGGGGTGAACACTGAAGCTTTCTTT. Protein: CASSQGVNTEAFF.

V usage is TRBV7-2 and J usage is TRBJ1-1; D not certain. V lost 3 bases, J lost 1 base, and 9 bases lay in between. The CDR3 is 14 amino acids. The germline V gene has CDR1 SGHTA and CDR2 FQGNSA. DNA of the CDR3: TGTGCCAGCAGCTTTGGTTTTCCGAACACTGAAGCTTTCTTT. Its translation: CASSFGFPNTEAFF.

The V gene is TRBV9, the J gene TRBJ1-2; D ambiguous. The CDR3 is made up of 12 amino acids. The V gene lost 0 bases and the J gene lost 4 bases, with 4 bases spanning the gap. The germline V gene encodes CDR1 SGDLS and CDR2 YYNGEE. CDR3 amino acids: CASSVDSYGYTF. DNA of the CDR3: TGTGCCAGCAGCGTAGACAGCTATGGCTACACCTTC.

The chain recombines TRBV23-1 with TRBJ1-1, with D possibly TRBD1 on 6 matching bases. TRBV23-1 is annotated as an ORF whose role is uncertain. Trimming cost V 2 bases and J 2 bases, with 9 bases left between them. The CDR3 is 14 amino acids. CDR3 in amino acids: CASSQETGNTEAFF. The DNA of the CDR3 is TGCGCCAGCAGTCAAGAGACAGGCAACACTGAAGCTTTCTTT.

The gene calls are TRBV19 and TRBJ2-1; D call uncertain. Trimming took 4 bases from V and 10 from J, leaving 17 bases between them. Germline loops: CDR1 LNHDA, CDR2 SQIVND (reference sequence). The CDR3 loop spans 14 amino acids. CDR3 region: CASSSYTVASEQFF. The CDR3 nucleotides are TGTGCCAGTAGTAGCTACACCGTTGCAAGCGAGCAGTTCTTC.

The chain has TRBV24-1 and TRBJ2-5; D is unclear. Germline V gives CDR1 KGHDR, CDR2 SFDVKD. V was trimmed by 5 bases and J by 5 bases, leaving 11 bases between them. The CDR3 is 13 residues long. The CDR3 nucleotides read TGTGCCACCAGTGGTCCAGGAACGGAGACCCAGTACTTC. The encoded protein is CATSGPGTETQYF.

The chain recombines TRBV4-2 with TRBJ1-4; D perhaps matches TRBD1 (5 bases). This CDR3 is built from 12 residues. From germline, CDR1 is LGHNA and CDR2 YNFKEQ. V gave up 4 bases and J gave up 16 bases, with 16 bases separating them. The CDR3 nucleotides read TGTGCCAGCAGCCCTTCGCCGGGACGGAGGTTTTTT. It yields the protein CASSPSPGRRFF.

This chain links TRBV24-1 with TRBJ2-1; TRBD2 might be the D (6 bases). This CDR3 is 13 amino acids long. Between the trimmed V and J ends, which lost 7 bases and 5 bases, there was a span of 11 bases. The germline gives CDR1 KGHDR, CDR2 SFDVKD. The CDR3 DNA is TGTGCCACCAGGGGAGGCTATAACAATGAGCAGTTCTTC. Its translation: CATRGGYNNEQFF.